These 22 T cell receptor beta chains share one sample of origin, sequenced in a study of CD8 T cells in ankylosing spondylitis. TCRdb redid the calling of the 5' RACE reads with MiXCR, one entry per CDR3 protein. The profile shows 210,000 or so distinct CDR3 sequences, approximately 24% of them singletons. Input material: blood, either unsorted or a sorted T cell fraction (not recorded which). The receptor source for this set is a male donor with ankylosing spondylitis or in good health (not recorded which).

The chain is built from TRBV29-1 and TRBJ1-1, with unresolved D. V lost 4 bases and J 0 bases, leaving 6 bases between the germline ends. The CDR3 is 12 residues long. CDR1 SQVTM and CDR2 ANQGSEA come from the germline V gene. In DNA, the CDR3 is TGCAGCGTTGGGAACATGAACACTGAAGCTTTCTTT. Protein sequence: CSVGNMNTEAFF.

The rearrangement uses TRBV10-3 and TRBJ2-1, with 7 positions matching TRBD1. The CDR3 spans 14 residues. V trimming: 6 bases; J trimming: 2 bases; junction bases outside the gene matches: 4. Germline CDR1 and CDR2: ENHRY and SYGVKD. The CDR3 sequence: CAIRVGTAYNEQFF. CDR3 DNA sequence: TGTGCCATCAGGGTCGGGACAGCCTACAATGAGCAGTTCTTC.

This clonotype was seen repeatedly, ten times or more. J is TRBJ1-1 and V is TRBV5-1; D call uncertain. The CDR3 runs to 17 residues. Germline V gene data show CDR1 as SGHRS and CDR2 as YFSETQ. V shed 4 bases and J shed 2 bases, with 21 bases lying between them. The chain's CDR3 is CASSPRPREAGNTEAFF. In nucleotides, the CDR3 is TGCGCCAGCAGCCCGAGGCCCCGGGAGGCGGGAAACACTGAAGCTTTCTTT.

This chain links TRBV6-1 with TRBJ1-5; D is possibly TRBD1 (5 bases). The V and J ends lost 2 bases and 5 bases respectively, with 10 bases between them. The germline V gene encodes CDR1 MNHNS and CDR2 SASEGT. This CDR3 has 14 residues. This CDR3 reads CASSENGGDQPQHF. The CDR3 DNA reads TGTGCCAGCAGTGAAAACGGGGGGGATCAGCCCCAGCATTTT.

The genes are TRBV6-5 and TRBJ2-3, with unresolved D. The ends were cut back, 0 bases at V and 4 bases at J, with 8 bases in the middle. CDR1 and CDR2 (germline): MNHEY, SVGAGI. There are 14 residues in the CDR3. The CDR3 bases are TGTGCCAGCAGTTACTCAGGGTTAGCAGATACGCAGTATTTT. It translates to CASSYSGLADTQYF.

This clonotype was picked up many times. The V gene is TRBV4-2, the J gene TRBJ2-3; the D gene is possibly TRBD1 (6 bases). The CDR3 has 16 residues. Trimming stripped 1 base from V and 1 base from J, with 12 bases between. The V gene's germline CDR1 is LGHNA and CDR2 YNFKEQ. In nucleotides, the CDR3 is TGTGCCAGCAGCCAAGTGTCAGGGGCCCGCACAGATACGCAGTATTTT. It yields the protein CASSQVSGARTDTQYF.

CDR3 region: CASSLDDPYNEQFF. The CDR3 DNA follows: TGTGCCAGCAGCTTGGACGACCCATACAATGAGCAGTTCTTC. The chain recombines TRBV5-6 with TRBJ2-1; D gene uncertain. CDR1 SGHDT and CDR2 YYEEEE come from the germline V gene. This CDR3 region has 14 residues. Trimming pared 0 bases from V and 4 bases from J, leaving 8 bases between.

This chain links TRBV14 with TRBJ2-5; D is unresolved. The CDR3 spans 14 residues. Between the trimmed V and J ends, which lost 1 base and 2 bases, there was a span of 8 bases. From germline, CDR1 is SGHDN and CDR2 FVKESK. This chain's CDR3 is CASSQGVKQETQYF. In DNA form, the CDR3 reads TGTGCCAGCAGCCAAGGTGTCAAACAAGAGACCCAGTACTTC.

V and J are TRBV20-1 and TRBJ1-5; D ambiguous. Trimming pared 1 base from V and 7 bases from J, leaving 14 bases between. From germline, CDR1 is DFQATT and CDR2 SNEGSKA (reference sequence). This CDR3 comprises 14 residues. CDR3 nucleotide sequence: TGCAGTGCTAGAGGGGTGGCGCGGCGACAGCCCCAGCATTTT. Translation gives CSARGVARRQPQHF.

Comments on this clonotype: At one end, the junction sequence differs from germline, possibly due to a read error. The V call is TRBV7-7, the J call TRBJ2-1, with unresolved D. Germline V gene data show CDR1 as SSHAT and CDR2 as FNYEAQ (reference sequence). There are 16 residues in the CDR3. The CDR3 loop reads CASSFNNRSSYNEQFF. CDR3 coding DNA: TGTGCTAGCAGCTTCAACAATAGGAGCTCCTACAATGAGCAGTTCTTC. Full variable domain (rest looked up from reference TRBV7-7 and TRBJ2-1): GAGVSQSPRYKVTKRGQDVTLRCDPISSHATLYWYQQALGQGPEFLTYFNYEAQPDKSGLPSDRFSAERPEGSISTLTIQRTEQRDSAMYRCASSFNNRSSYNEQFFGPGTRLTVL.

This rearrangement joins TRBV4-1 to TRBJ2-7, with a possible D match to TRBD2 (6 bases). Trimming shortened V by 1 base and J by 2 bases, and 12 bases separated the two germline ends. Germline CDR1 and CDR2: MGHRA and YSYEKL. The CDR3 loop spans 15 amino acids. As DNA, the CDR3 is TGCGCCAGCAGCCAAGTGCTAGCGCGCACCTACGAGCAGTACTTC. This codes for CASSQVLARTYEQYF.

This clonotype has a count of ten or more. The chain links TRBV11-2 to TRBJ1-4; 9 positions match TRBD1. V lost 3 bases and J lost 10; bases outside the gene matches: 18. Germline CDR1 reads SGHAT; CDR2 reads FQNNGV. CDR3 length: 18 amino acids. In DNA, the CDR3 is TGTGCCAGCAGCTTTAGTCCCCCGACCGGGACAGGGAGTGGAAAACTGTTTTTT. It encodes CASSFSPPTGTGSGKLFF.

About this clonotype: It may be a read error: a sequence one base away is much more abundant. The chain combines TRBV29-1 with TRBJ2-5; D might be TRBD2 (6 bases). The CDR3 contains 11 residues. Germline V gene lookup returns CDR1 SQVTM and CDR2 ANQGSEA. CDR3: CSVASTAGTDF. Here the CDR3 DNA reads TGCAGCGTTGCGTCCACGGCGGGGACGGACTTC.

This clonotype appeared many times. The rearrangement joins TRBV12-3 or TRBV12-4 to TRBJ1-1; D unclear. The V end lost 2 bases, the J end lost 0 bases, and 7 bases lay between the germline ends. The CDR3 spans 14 residues. The CDR3 DNA sequence: TGTGCCAGCAGTTTAACCCATCTGAACACTGAAGCTTTCTTT. Translating gives CASSLTHLNTEAFF.

This clonotype has ten or more counts. The CDR3 DNA is TGCGCCAGCAGTGCCCTATCGGACACCGGGGAGCTGTTTTTT. Its translation is CASSALSDTGELFF. V usage is TRBV4-3 and J usage is TRBJ2-2; unclear D gene. Germline V gene sequence: CDR1 LGHNA, CDR2 YSLEER. With 6 bases removed from V and 3 bases from J, the gap between germline ends came to 11 bases. The CDR3 covers 14 residues.

The chain employs TRBV18 and TRBJ2-7; perhaps D is TRBD1 or TRBD2 (6 bases each). The CDR3 loop spans 15 amino acids. Trimming removed 0 bases from V and 2 bases from J, with 11 bases in between. Germline V CDR1 and CDR2: KGHSH, LQKENI. The CDR3 loop reads CASSPPAGGPYEQYF. In DNA form, the CDR3 reads TGTGCCAGCTCACCACCGGCCGGGGGCCCCTACGAGCAGTACTTC.

The sample holds many counts of this clonotype. The chain carries TRBV4-2 and TRBJ2-7; TRBD1 aligns across 8 bases. Germline V gene lookup returns CDR1 LGHNA and CDR2 YNFKEQ. The CDR3 has 18 amino acids. V shed 4 bases and J 0 bases; nucleotides not matched to a gene: 14. CDR3 nucleotide sequence: TGTGCCAGCAGCCCCCCCGGGACAGGAATACGGAGCTCCTACGAGCAGTACTTC. Its protein product is CASSPPGTGIRSSYEQYF.

In its sample, this clonotype was seen many times. The chain links TRBV3-1 to TRBJ2-1, with 9 bases fitting TRBD2. The CDR3 totals 16 residues. Trimming took 4 bases from V and 8 from J; bases not matched to a gene: 12. Germline lookup yields CDR1 LGHDT and CDR2 YNNKEL (reference sequence). This CDR3 is CASSPQMGSGSHEQFF. The CDR3 DNA follows: TGTGCCAGCAGCCCACAAATGGGTAGCGGGAGCCATGAGCAGTTCTTC.

The J gene is TRBJ2-3, the V gene TRBV20-1, with TRBD1 matching over 7 bases. The germline V gene encodes CDR1 DFQATT and CDR2 SNEGSKA (reference sequence). V shed 4 bases and J 1 base; nucleotides not matched to a gene: 8. The CDR3 is made up of 15 amino acids. Here the CDR3 DNA reads TGCAGTGCTACAAACAGGGGTAGGGGCACAGATACGCAGTATTTT. Protein product: CSATNRGRGTDTQYF.

The CDR3 spells CASSLAAVNTEAFF. The CDR3 DNA reads as TGTGCCAGCAGCTTAGCCGCGGTGAACACTGAAGCTTTCTTT. The chain uses TRBV7-6 and TRBJ1-1, with D unresolved. This CDR3 region has 14 residues. Germline CDR1 and CDR2: SGHVS and FNYEAQ. Trimming stripped 0 bases from V and 0 bases from J, with 5 bases between.

This clonotype was counted ten times or more. This sequence joins TRBV12-3 or TRBV12-4 and TRBJ2-1; TRBD2 agrees at 10 bases. V lost 3 bases to trimming and J lost 12 bases; unmatched junction nucleotides: 5. CDR3 length: 13 amino acids. Here the CDR3 DNA reads TGTGCCAGCAGTTTCCAAGCGGGAGGGCCGCAGTTCTTC. Protein: CASSFQAGGPQFF.

This clonotype showed up many times. The rearrangement links TRBV13 to TRBJ2-1, with D perhaps matching TRBD2 (6 bases). Trimming removed 6 bases from V and 4 bases from J, with 13 bases in between. This CDR3 contains 14 residues. Germline V lookup: CDR1 PRHDT, CDR2 FYEKMQ (reference sequence). This CDR3 is CASSLSGRYNEQFF. In DNA, the CDR3 is TGTGCCAGCAGTCTATCCGGGAGATACAATGAGCAGTTCTTC.